Sequencing of this TCR beta chain was carried out in a study of T cell responses to AZD1222 COVID-19 vaccine. Study at large: Combined were second doses at about 4 or about 12 weeks.

Study-wide findings and caveats: Repertoires were obtained solely post-peak T cell response. Baseline seropositivity occurred in only six AZD1222 recipients. Females outnumbered males among donors, who were mostly white British; clonal diversity was possibly underestimated.

This table comes from immunoSEQ multiplex PCR, and its TCRdb copy is limited to in-frame clones, with some not included. The sample carries 150,000 or so clones, roughly nine tenths recorded once. Comments on this clone: The antigen is undetermined.

Looked up from germline, CDR1 is PRHDT and CDR2 is FYEKMQ (reference sequence). CDR3 size: 18 residues. With 5 bases clipped from V and 7 bases from J, the junction kept 18 bases outside the gene matches. Sequencing used peripheral blood, obtained on day 0 of AZD1222 vaccination. This sequence was found in an adult in good health. V is TRBV13 and J is TRBJ2-2; TRBD2 aligns across 8 bases. CDR3 amino acids: CASSLYPQRELLGGELFF. CDR3 bases: TGTGCCAGCAGCCTCTACCCCCAGCGGGAGCTTCTGGGCGGGGAGCTGTTTTTT.